The table lists the clone carrying this TCR beta chain with many counts. What it binds is not known. These data belong to a study of T cells in Graves' hyperthyroidism and ophthalmopathy. Findings of the study overall: Ophthalmopathy, which appeared later, was predicted by the model a median around 6 months before onset. Researchers found most expanded thyroid clonotypes above 0.001 in blood as well.

RNA transcripts provided the source from which TCR beta CDR3 regions were amplified. RT-PCR in the first round (using the HTBI primer set) targeted the TCR CDR3. TCRdb processed the multiplex PCR reads anew with MiXCR; each CDR3 protein has one entry. The sample records approximately 640,000 distinct CDR3 sequences, roughly 17% being singletons. Disease duration under 2 months; hyperthyroidism patients were aged 18 to 65. Together with thyroid ultrasound, orbital computed tomography, serum thyroxine and TRAb, clinical symptoms were used for diagnoses. The specimen sequenced was blood. This clonotype originated in a woman aged 25 to 39 with Graves' hyperthyroidism.

CDR3: CSAHGTSGSNEQFF. DNA for the CDR3: TGCAGTGCCCACGGGACTAGCGGGAGTAATGAGCAGTTCTTC. This sequence joins TRBV20-1 and TRBJ2-1, with 14 bases matching TRBD2. There are 14 residues in the CDR3. Germline loops: CDR1 DFQATT, CDR2 SNEGSKA (reference sequence). V lost 6 bases, J lost 7 bases, and 5 bases stayed unmatched.